The sample holds a few counts of the clone carrying this T cell receptor beta chain. The assay was immunoSEQ multiplex PCR, and TCRdb's table has in-frame clones only and misses some. Here the sample spans fewer than 15,000 clones, approximately 91% being singletons. The data derive from a study of chemoradiotherapy in HPV16-positive cancers. V was clipped by 0 bases and J by 4 bases, with 11 bases between them. The CDR3 is 15 residues long. CDR1 and CDR2 from the germline V gene are LGHNA and YNFKEQ. The sequence was collected from a human donor with HPV-associated anogenital cancer. The chain couples TRBV4-2 to TRBJ2-3; maybe TRBD1 (5 bases). The source material was blood, sampled from a patient who underwent chemoradiotherapy. The CDR3, as DNA: TGTGCCAGCAGCCAAGATGTCCAGGGTCCAGATACGCAGTATTTT. Protein: CASSQDVQGPDTQYF.